Listed here are 27 T cell receptor beta chains from one sample, sequenced in a study of shared clonotypes between healthy human individuals. Naive CD8 cells lacked CD45RO and underwent positive selection for CCR7, leaving out terminally differentiated effector memory CD45RA+ cells. The repertoire was sequenced with immunoSEQ multiplex PCR; TCRdb's copy has only in-frame clones and lacks some. The profile covers a few million clones, with just under 95% appearing a single time and more than 1.5% taken by the ten largest. The material sequenced was naive CD8+ T cells from PBMCs. Receptors originate from a man aged 18 to 30 in good health. Some clones in this sample may be carry-over from other donors' samples.

The chain combines TRBV5-8 with TRBJ1-5, with a possible D match to TRBD1 (5 bases). The CDR3 has 14 residues. V was pared by 2 bases and J by 1 base, with 7 bases between. From germline, CDR1 is SGHTS and CDR2 YDEGEE. For the CDR3, the DNA is TGTGCCAGCAGCTTATGGGGGAGCAATCAGCCCCAGCATTTT. Protein sequence: CASSLWGSNQPQHF.

A note on this clone: Other DNA sequences in this sample translate to the same CDR3. This chain links TRBV27 with TRBJ2-7; D is possibly TRBD1 or TRBD2 (5 bases each). Trimming took 3 bases from V and 1 from J, leaving 7 bases between them. This CDR3 is 13 amino acids long. Germline-derived CDR1 and CDR2 are MNHEY and SMNVEV (reference sequence). This chain's CDR3 is CASSLGRSYEQYF. CDR3 nucleotide sequence: TGTGCCAGCAGTTTGGGACGTTCCTACGAGCAGTACTTC.

CDR3 DNA sequence: TGCGCCAGCACCGGGACAGCAAAAAACATTCAGTACTTC. Protein sequence: CASTGTAKNIQYF. This chain connects TRBV5-1 to TRBJ2-4, with 7 bases identical to TRBD1. CDR3 length equals 13 residues. Per germline, CDR1 SGHRS and CDR2 YFSETQ. The V and J ends lost 6 bases and 4 bases, in that order; junction bases with no gene match: 4.

The V gene is TRBV7-9, the J gene TRBJ2-3; TRBD2 agrees at 9 bases. The ends lost 2 bases at V and 1 base at J; junction bases unmatched: 7. The CDR3 has 17 residues. In germline, CDR1 is SEHNR, CDR2 FQNEAQ (reference sequence). The CDR3 nucleotides are TGTGCCAGCAGCTTAACGGCTGTAGCGGGGGGCACAGATACGCAGTATTTT. This encodes CASSLTAVAGGTDTQYF.

This clone was detected only once. The chain is built from TRBV16 and TRBJ2-2, with D uncertain. V was clipped by 3 bases and J by 4 bases, with 6 bases between them. Per the germline V gene, CDR1 is KGHSY and CDR2 is FQNENV. CDR3 length equals 13 residues. The CDR3 DNA sequence: TGTGCCAGCAGCCATTCTACCACCGGGGAGCTGTTTTTT. It yields the protein CASSHSTTGELFF.

The V call is TRBV5-1, the J call TRBJ2-7; either TRBD1 or TRBD2 may fit D (6 bases each). CDR3 length equals 14 residues. Per the germline V gene, CDR1 is SGHRS and CDR2 is YFSETQ. Deletions cut 0 bases from V and 5 bases from J, with 12 bases between. CDR3: CASSLDVRGDEQYF. Here the CDR3 DNA reads TGCGCCAGCAGCTTGGATGTTAGGGGGGACGAGCAGTACTTC.

J is TRBJ2-7 and V is TRBV28, with a tentative D call TRBD1 (7 bases). The CDR3 is made up of 15 amino acids. CDR1 is MDHEN, CDR2 SYDVKM, per germline. V lost 3 bases to trimming and J lost 3 bases, with 15 bases between them. The chain's CDR3 is CASSFLPQGGYEQYF. The DNA for the CDR3 is TGTGCCAGCAGTTTCCTCCCTCAGGGGGGCTACGAGCAGTACTTC.

The rearrangement uses TRBV9 and TRBJ2-2; 7 bases line up with TRBD1. The CDR3 runs 16 residues. The junction had 10 bases not matched to a gene; V was cut back by 4 bases and J by 4 bases. CDR1 and CDR2 from the germline V gene are SGDLS and YYNGEE. The CDR3 sequence is CASSPGTAPGTGELFF. For the CDR3, the DNA is TGTGCCAGCAGCCCAGGGACAGCTCCGGGCACCGGGGAGCTGTTTTTT.

The V gene is TRBV5-6, the J gene TRBJ2-1; 8 positions agree with TRBD2. After removal of 4 bases from V and 8 bases from J, the junction contained 14 bases not matched to a gene. The CDR3 is made up of 16 amino acids. Germline lookup yields CDR1 SGHDT and CDR2 YYEEEE. The chain's CDR3 is CASSPPGLEDTHEQFF. The CDR3 coding sequence is TGTGCCAGCAGCCCCCCGGGACTAGAAGATACTCATGAGCAGTTCTTC.

The chain couples TRBV4-1 to TRBJ2-2; 13 bases match TRBD2. Looked up from germline, CDR1 is MGHRA and CDR2 is YSYEKL. J gave up 4 bases and V 1 base, and 9 bases lay outside the gene matches. The CDR3 is 19 amino acids. The DNA for the CDR3 is TGCGCCAGCAGCCAAGGCAGTACTAGCGGGAGGGCGGGCACCGGGGAGCTGTTTTTT. The encoded protein is CASSQGSTSGRAGTGELFF.

The CDR3 is CSVEDPQGFAEAFF. The CDR3 nucleotides read TGCAGCGTTGAAGATCCGCAAGGGTTTGCTGAAGCTTTCTTT. The rearrangement joins TRBV29-1 to TRBJ1-1; D not resolved. CDR3 size: 14 residues. Germline V lookup: CDR1 SQVTM, CDR2 ANQGSEA. The V end was cut by 0 bases, the J end by 6 bases, with 14 bases between.

This clone was picked up one time. The chain uses TRBV5-1 and TRBJ2-3; the match to TRBD2 covers 10 bases. Germline CDR1 SGHRS, CDR2 YFSETQ. The CDR3 runs to 19 residues. V was pared by 4 bases and J by 1 base, with 15 bases of the junction left unmatched. CDR3 sequence (DNA): TGCGCCAGCAGCGCGGGAAACCCAGCGGGAGGGCCAGGCACAGATACGCAGTATTTT. Encoded protein: CASSAGNPAGGPGTDTQYF.

CDR3 residues: CASSSIAEISTDTQYF. The DNA for the CDR3 is TGTGCCAGCAGCTCTATAGCAGAGATAAGCACAGATACGCAGTATTTT. The chain has TRBV27 and TRBJ2-3; D unresolved. The length of the CDR3 is 16 residues. In germline, CDR1 is MNHEY, CDR2 SMNVEV (reference sequence). Trimming shortened V by 6 bases and J by 0 bases, and 16 bases separated the two germline ends.

The chain links TRBV2 to TRBJ2-7, with 8 bases identical to TRBD2. Trimming at V came to 8 bases and at J to 5 bases, leaving 14 bases not matched to a gene. CDR3 size: 15 residues. CDR1 and CDR2 (germline): SNHLY, FYNNEI. CDR3 bases: TGTGCCAGCGTATTGCCGGGACTAGTTGGGCACGAGCAGTACTTC. Translation gives CASVLPGLVGHEQYF.

The genes are TRBV7-9 and TRBJ1-5; unclear D gene. The germline V and J ends were trimmed by 5 bases and 3 bases, with 11 bases remaining between them. The germline V gene encodes CDR1 SEHNR and CDR2 FQNEAQ (reference sequence). CDR3 length equals 14 residues. The DNA for the CDR3 is TGTGCCAGCAGCCCTGACACGAACAATCAGCCCCAGCATTTT. It specifies CASSPDTNNQPQHF. The whole variable domain, filled in from reference TRBV7-9 and TRBJ1-5, reads DTGVSQNPRHKITKRGQNVTFRCDPISEHNRLYWYRQTLGQGPEFLTYFQNEAQLEKSRLLSDRFSAERPKGSFSTLEIQRTEQGDSAMYLCASSPDTNNQPQHFGDGTRLSIL.

The genes are TRBV11-2 and TRBJ2-2; D gene ambiguous. V lost 0 bases and J 7 bases, leaving 15 bases between the germline ends. CDR1 is SGHAT and CDR2 is FQNNGV in the germline V gene. The CDR3 is 16 amino acids. CDR3 nucleotides: TGTGCCAGCAGCTTAGAGAGGTCCAGTCCTAGCGGGGAGCTGTTTTTT. It translates to CASSLERSSPSGELFF. The full variable domain, completed using reference TRBV11-2 and TRBJ2-2, is EAGVAQSPRYKIIEKRQSVAFWCNPISGHATLYWYQQILGQGPKLLIQFQNNGVVDDSQLPKDRFSAERLKGVDSTLKIQPAKLEDSAVYLCASSLERSSPSGELFFGEGSRLTVL.

The chain is built from TRBV28 and TRBJ1-1, with D unresolved. The V end was cut by 5 bases, the J end by 4 bases, with 11 bases between. The CDR3 loop spans 13 amino acids. Per germline, CDR1 MDHEN and CDR2 SYDVKM. The CDR3 DNA reads as TGTGCCAGCAGTCCCCGGCTTGCCACTGAAGCTTTCTTT. Residues: CASSPRLATEAFF.

The chain joins TRBV2 to TRBJ2-3; weak D call: TRBD1 (6 bases). The CDR3 length is 13 residues. Deletions cut 8 bases from V and 6 bases from J, with 15 bases between. The V gene's germline CDR1 is SNHLY and CDR2 FYNNEI. CDR3 in amino acids: CASCPRQGDTQYF. DNA of the CDR3: TGTGCCAGCTGCCCTAGGCAGGGGGATACGCAGTATTTT.

In the case of this clone: Other DNA variants within this sample encode the same CDR3. This chain connects TRBV18 to TRBJ2-6; tentatively, D is TRBD1 (5 bases). CDR1 KGHSH and CDR2 LQKENI come from the germline V gene. This CDR3 comprises 15 residues. Deletions cut 3 bases from V and 0 bases from J, with 6 bases between. The CDR3 here is CASSPDSSGANVLTF. The CDR3 DNA follows: TGTGCCAGCTCACCTGACAGCTCTGGGGCCAACGTCCTGACTTTC.

The chain is built from TRBV7-9 and TRBJ2-1; 12 nucleotides match TRBD2. Germline V gene sequence: CDR1 SEHNR, CDR2 FQNEAQ (reference sequence). After removal of 1 base from V and 8 bases from J, the junction contained 12 bases not matched to a gene. The CDR3 has 18 amino acids. The CDR3 region has the DNA TGTGCCAGCAGCTTAGGCAACCTGGTGCTAGCGGGAGGGGATGAGCAGTTCTTC. Amino acid sequence: CASSLGNLVLAGGDEQFF.

This chain uses TRBV28 with TRBJ2-7, with D perhaps matching TRBD1 (6 bases). The CDR3 runs 16 residues. Between the trimmed V and J ends, which lost 5 bases and 2 bases, there was a span of 19 bases. The germline CDR1 and CDR2 sequences are MDHEN and SYDVKM. Here the CDR3 DNA reads TGTGCCAGCAGTCCCCCGACAGGAAGATCGCCCTACGAGCAGTACTTC. The encoded protein is CASSPPTGRSPYEQYF.

The J gene is TRBJ2-7, the V gene TRBV29-1, with 13 bases matching TRBD2. Germline CDR1 is SQVTM and CDR2 is ANQGSEA. This CDR3 has 11 residues. In DNA, the CDR3 is TGCAGGGGACTAGCGGGGAGGGAGCAGTACTTC. Protein product: CRGLAGREQYF.

Here the CDR3 reads CASSVGGWMGETQYF. The CDR3 nucleotides are TGTGCCAGCAGCGTAGGCGGGTGGATGGGAGAGACCCAGTACTTC. V and J are TRBV9 and TRBJ2-5; perhaps TRBD2 as D (5 bases). The germline V gene encodes CDR1 SGDLS and CDR2 YYNGEE. Trimming left V 0 bases short and J 4 bases short, with 13 bases between. The CDR3 has 15 residues.

V and J are TRBV7-9 and TRBJ2-5, with TRBD2 identical over 8 bases. The J segment lost 4 bases and the V segment lost 3 bases, leaving 10 bases of the junction unmatched. Germline CDR1 SEHNR, CDR2 FQNEAQ (reference sequence). This CDR3 has 16 residues. The CDR3, as DNA: TGTGCCAGCAGCTTCGTCCCGGGAGGGTGGGGAGAGACCCAGTACTTC. Its translation is CASSFVPGGWGETQYF.

The V and J genes are TRBV19 and TRBJ2-7, with 8 bases identical to TRBD1. Unmatched junction bases numbered 9, after V lost 2 bases and J lost 0 bases. The germline CDR1 and CDR2 sequences are LNHDA and SQIVND (reference sequence). The CDR3 loop spans 17 amino acids. CDR3 nucleotide sequence: TGTGCCAGTAGTATACCCCGAGGACAGGGAACCTCCTACGAGCAGTACTTC. This sequence encodes CASSIPRGQGTSYEQYF.

The chain employs TRBV5-1 and TRBJ2-7, with unresolved D. The CDR3 spans 13 residues. With 4 bases removed from V and 5 bases from J, the gap between germline ends came to 13 bases. CDR1 is SGHRS and CDR2 is YFSETQ in the germline V gene. CDR3 protein: CASSLSPRNEQYF. Here the CDR3 DNA reads TGCGCCAGCAGCCTCAGCCCCAGGAACGAGCAGTACTTC.

V gene TRBV2 combines with J gene TRBJ2-5, with 9 bases aligning to TRBD1. The CDR3 is made up of 17 amino acids. V lost 7 bases, J lost 2 bases, and 14 bases stayed unmatched. Looked up from germline, CDR1 is SNHLY and CDR2 is FYNNEI. In nucleotides, the CDR3 is TGTGCCAGCATATCCCCCGCCGGGACAGGGACGCAAGAGACCCAGTACTTC. This encodes CASISPAGTGTQETQYF. Variable domain in full (rest from reference TRBV2 and TRBJ2-5): EPEVTQTPSHQVTQMGQEVILRCVPISNHLYFYWYRQILGQKVEFLVSFYNNEISEKSEIFDDQFSVERPDGSNFTLKIRSTKLEDSAMYFCASISPAGTGTQETQYFGPGTRLLVL.